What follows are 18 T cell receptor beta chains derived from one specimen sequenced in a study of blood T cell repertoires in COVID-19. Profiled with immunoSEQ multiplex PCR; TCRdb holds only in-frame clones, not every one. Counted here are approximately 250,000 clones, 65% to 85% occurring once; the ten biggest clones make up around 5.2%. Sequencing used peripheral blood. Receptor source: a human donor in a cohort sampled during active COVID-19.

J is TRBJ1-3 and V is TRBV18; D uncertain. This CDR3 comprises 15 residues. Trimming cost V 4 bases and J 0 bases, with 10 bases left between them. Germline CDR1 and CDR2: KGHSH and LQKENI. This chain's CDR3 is CASSLDNHSGNTIYF. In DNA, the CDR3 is TGTGCCAGCTCACTCGACAACCACTCTGGAAACACCATATATTTT.

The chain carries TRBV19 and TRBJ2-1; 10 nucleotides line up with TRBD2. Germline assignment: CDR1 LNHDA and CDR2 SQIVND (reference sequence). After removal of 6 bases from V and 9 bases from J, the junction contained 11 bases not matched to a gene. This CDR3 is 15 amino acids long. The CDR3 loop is CASSPARAGGGEQFF. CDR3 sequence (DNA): TGTGCCAGTAGCCCCGCTCGAGCGGGAGGGGGTGAGCAGTTCTTC.

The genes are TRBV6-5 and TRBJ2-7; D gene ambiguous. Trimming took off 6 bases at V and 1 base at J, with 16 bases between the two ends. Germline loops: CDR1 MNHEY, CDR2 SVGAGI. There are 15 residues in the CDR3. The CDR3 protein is CASRPEFWQSYEQYF. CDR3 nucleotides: TGTGCCAGCAGGCCTGAATTTTGGCAGTCCTACGAGCAGTACTTC.

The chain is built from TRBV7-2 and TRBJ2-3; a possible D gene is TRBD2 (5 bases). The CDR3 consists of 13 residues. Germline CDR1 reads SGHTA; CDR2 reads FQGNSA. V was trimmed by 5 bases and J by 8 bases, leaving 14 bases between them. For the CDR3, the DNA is TGTGCCAGCAGCCCTATCATCGAGGGTACGCAGTATTTT. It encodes CASSPIIEGTQYF. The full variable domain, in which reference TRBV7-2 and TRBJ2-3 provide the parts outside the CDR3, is GAGVSQSPSNKVTEKGKDVELRCDPISGHTALYWYRQSLGQGLEFLIYFQGNSAPDKSGLPSDRFSAERTGGSVSTLTIQRTQQEDSAVYLCASSPIIEGTQYFGPGTRLTVL.

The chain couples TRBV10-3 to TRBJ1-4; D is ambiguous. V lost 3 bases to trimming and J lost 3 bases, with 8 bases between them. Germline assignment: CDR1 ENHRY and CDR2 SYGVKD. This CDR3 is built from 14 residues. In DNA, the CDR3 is TGTGCCATCAGTGACTACAGCTCTAATGAAAAACTGTTTTTT. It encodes CAISDYSSNEKLFF.

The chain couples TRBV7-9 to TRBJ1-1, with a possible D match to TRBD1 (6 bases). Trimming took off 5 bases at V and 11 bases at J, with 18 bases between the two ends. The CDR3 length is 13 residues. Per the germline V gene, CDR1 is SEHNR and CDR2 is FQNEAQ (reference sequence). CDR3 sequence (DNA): TGTGCCAGCAGCCAAGGGGGTACATGGGGGGCTTTCTTT. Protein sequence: CASSQGGTWGAFF.

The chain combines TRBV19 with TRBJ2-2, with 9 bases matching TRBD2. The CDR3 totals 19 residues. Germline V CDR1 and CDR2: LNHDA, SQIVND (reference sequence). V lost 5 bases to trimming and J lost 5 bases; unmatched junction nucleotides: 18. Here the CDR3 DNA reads TGTGCCAGTAGTCCTCGACCGGGACTAGCCCTCGTGGGAACCGGGGAGCTGTTTTTT. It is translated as CASSPRPGLALVGTGELFF.

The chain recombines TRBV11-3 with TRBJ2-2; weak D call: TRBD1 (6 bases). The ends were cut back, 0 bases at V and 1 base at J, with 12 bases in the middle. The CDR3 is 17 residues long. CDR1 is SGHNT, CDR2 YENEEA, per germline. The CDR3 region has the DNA TGTGCCAGCAGCTTAGAGGTGAACAGGGTGAACACCGGGGAGCTGTTTTTT. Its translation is CASSLEVNRVNTGELFF.

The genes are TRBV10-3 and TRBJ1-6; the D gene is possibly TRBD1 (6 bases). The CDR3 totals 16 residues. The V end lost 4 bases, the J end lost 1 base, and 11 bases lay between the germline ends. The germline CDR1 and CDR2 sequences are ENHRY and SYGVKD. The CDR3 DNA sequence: TGTGCCATCAGTGGGGTCAGGGGTTCCTATAATTCACCCCTCCACTTT. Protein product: CAISGVRGSYNSPLHF.

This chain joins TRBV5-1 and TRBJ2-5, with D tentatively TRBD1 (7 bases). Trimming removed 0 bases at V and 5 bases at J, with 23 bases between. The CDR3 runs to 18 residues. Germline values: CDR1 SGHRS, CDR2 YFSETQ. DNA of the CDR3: TGCGCCAGCAGCTTGGGCCTCATACAGGGGAGGAGGAAGGAGACCCAGTACTTC. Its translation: CASSLGLIQGRRKETQYF.

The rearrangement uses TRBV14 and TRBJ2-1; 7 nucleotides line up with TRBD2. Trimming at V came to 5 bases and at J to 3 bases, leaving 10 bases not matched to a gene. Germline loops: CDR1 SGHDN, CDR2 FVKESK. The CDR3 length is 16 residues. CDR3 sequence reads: CASSEGRGGSYNEQFF. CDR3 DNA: TGTGCCAGCAGCGAGGGGCGGGGCGGGAGCTACAATGAGCAGTTCTTC. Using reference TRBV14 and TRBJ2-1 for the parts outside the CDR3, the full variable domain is EAGVTQFPSHSVIEKGQTVTLRCDPISGHDNLYWYRRVMGKEIKFLLHFVKESKQDESGMPNNRFLAERTGGTYSTLKVQPAELEDSGVYFCASSEGRGGSYNEQFFGPGTRLTVL.

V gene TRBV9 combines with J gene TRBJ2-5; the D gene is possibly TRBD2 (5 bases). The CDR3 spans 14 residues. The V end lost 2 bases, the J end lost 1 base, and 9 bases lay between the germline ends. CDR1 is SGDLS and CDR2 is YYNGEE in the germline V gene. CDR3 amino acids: CASSVRTSQETQYF. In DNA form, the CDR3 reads TGTGCCAGCAGCGTCCGGACTTCCCAAGAGACCCAGTACTTC. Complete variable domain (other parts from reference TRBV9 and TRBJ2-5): DSGVTQTPKHLITATGQRVTLRCSPRSGDLSVYWYQQSLDQGLQFLIQYYNGEERAKGNILERFSAQQFPDLHSELNLSSLELGDSALYFCASSVRTSQETQYFGPGTRLLVL.

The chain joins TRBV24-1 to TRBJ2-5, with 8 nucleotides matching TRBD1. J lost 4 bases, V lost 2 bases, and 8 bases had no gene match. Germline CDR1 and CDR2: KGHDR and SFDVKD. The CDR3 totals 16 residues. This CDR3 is CATSDYSDRGAETQYF. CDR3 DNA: TGTGCCACCAGTGATTACTCCGACAGGGGTGCAGAGACCCAGTACTTC.

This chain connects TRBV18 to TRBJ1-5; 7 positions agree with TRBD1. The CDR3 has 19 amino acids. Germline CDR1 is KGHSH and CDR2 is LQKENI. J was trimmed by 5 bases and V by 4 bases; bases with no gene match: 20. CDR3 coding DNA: TGTGCCAGCTCACTATCGGTTTTACGGACAGGAGGGGGAGATCAGCCCCAGCATTTT. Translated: CASSLSVLRTGGGDQPQHF.

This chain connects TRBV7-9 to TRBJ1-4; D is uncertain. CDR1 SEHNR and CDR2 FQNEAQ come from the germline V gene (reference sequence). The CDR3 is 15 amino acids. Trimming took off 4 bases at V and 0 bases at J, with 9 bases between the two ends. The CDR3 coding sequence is TGTGCCAGCAGCTCCCGGAGGACAACTAATGAAAAACTGTTTTTT. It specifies CASSSRRTTNEKLFF.

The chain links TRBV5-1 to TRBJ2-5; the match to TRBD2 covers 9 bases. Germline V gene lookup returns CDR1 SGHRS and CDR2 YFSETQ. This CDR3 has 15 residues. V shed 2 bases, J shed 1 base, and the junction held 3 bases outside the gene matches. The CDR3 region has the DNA TGCGCCAGCAGCTTAGCGGGGGGCCGCCAAGAGACCCAGTACTTC. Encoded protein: CASSLAGGRQETQYF.

The CDR3 DNA follows: TGTGCCAGCAGCCCCCGGGCTAGCGGGAGGGCCGATGAGCAGTTCTTC. It translates to CASSPRASGRADEQFF. The chain combines TRBV6-2 or TRBV6-3 with TRBJ2-1, with TRBD2 matching over 12 bases. The V and J ends lost 6 bases and 8 bases, in that order; junction bases with no gene match: 11. The CDR3 sequence is 16 residues long. Germline loops: CDR1 MNHEY, CDR2 SVGEGT.

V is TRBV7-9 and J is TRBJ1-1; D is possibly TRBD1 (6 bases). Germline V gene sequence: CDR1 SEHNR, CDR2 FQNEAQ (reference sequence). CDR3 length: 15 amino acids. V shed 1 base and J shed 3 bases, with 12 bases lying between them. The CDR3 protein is CASSLVTGPDTEAFF. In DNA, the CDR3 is TGTGCCAGCAGCTTAGTCACAGGGCCGGACACTGAAGCTTTCTTT. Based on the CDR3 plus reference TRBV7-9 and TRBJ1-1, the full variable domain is DTGVSQNPRHKITKRGQNVTFRCDPISEHNRLYWYRQTLGQGPEFLTYFQNEAQLEKSRLLSDRFSAERPKGSFSTLEIQRTEQGDSAMYLCASSLVTGPDTEAFFGQGTRLTVV.